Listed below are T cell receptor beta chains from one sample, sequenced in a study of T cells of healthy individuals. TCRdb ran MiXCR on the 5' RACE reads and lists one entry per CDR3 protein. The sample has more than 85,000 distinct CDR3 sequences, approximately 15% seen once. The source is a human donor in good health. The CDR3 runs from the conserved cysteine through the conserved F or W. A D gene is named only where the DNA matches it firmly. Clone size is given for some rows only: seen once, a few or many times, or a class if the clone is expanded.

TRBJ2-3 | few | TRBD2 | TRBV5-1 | TGCGCCAGCAGCTACCTGCTAGCGGGAGGTGGTGCAGATACGCAGTATTTT | CASSYLLAGGGADTQYF
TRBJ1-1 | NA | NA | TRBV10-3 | TGTGCCATCAGTGAGGCTCCCGCAGGGACTGAAGCTTTCTTT | CAISEAPAGTEAFF
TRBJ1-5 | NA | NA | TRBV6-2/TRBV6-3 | TGTGCCAGCACCGAGGGCCCCTGGGCGCCCCAGCATTTT | CASTEGPWAPQHF
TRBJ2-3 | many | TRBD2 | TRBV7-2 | TGTGCCAGCAGCTTAGTTACTAGCGGTCTCACAGATACGCAGTATTTT | CASSLVTSGLTDTQYF
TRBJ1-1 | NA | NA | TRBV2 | TGTGCCAGCTCATACAGGGCTGAAGCTTTCTTT | CASSYRAEAFF
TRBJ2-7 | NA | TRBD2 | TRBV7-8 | TGTGCCAGCAGCCAAAGCGGGACTACCTCCTCCTACGAGCAGTACTTC | CASSQSGTTSSYEQYF
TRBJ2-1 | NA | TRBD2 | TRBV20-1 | TGCAGTGCCCGACCAAGTTCTAGCGGGGATTACAATGAGCAGTTCTTC | CSARPSSSGDYNEQFF
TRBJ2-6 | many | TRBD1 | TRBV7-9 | TGTGCCAGCAGCCCTACGGGACAGGGTTCCGGGGCCAACGTCCTGACTTTC | CASSPTGQGSGANVLTF
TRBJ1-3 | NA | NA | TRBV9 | TGTGCCAGCAGCCCTGCCTGGGCCGGAAACACCATATATTTT | CASSPAWAGNTIYF
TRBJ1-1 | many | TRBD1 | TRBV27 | TGTGCCAGCAGTCCCTGGGACAGGGTGAACACTGAAGCTTTCTTT | CASSPWDRVNTEAFF
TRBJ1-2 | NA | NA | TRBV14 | TGTGCCAGCAGCCAGGATGCGCGGGACGCTTTTCATGACTATGGCTACACCTTC | CASSQDARDAFHDYGYTF
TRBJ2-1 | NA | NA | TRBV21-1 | TGTGCCAGCAGCAAGACGGGGGGGTACAATGAGCAGTTCTTC | CASSKTGGYNEQFF
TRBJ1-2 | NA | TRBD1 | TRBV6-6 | TGTGCCAGCAGTAGGGACAGAGCATATTATGGCTACACCTTC | CASSRDRAYYGYTF
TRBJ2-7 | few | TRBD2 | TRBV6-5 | TGTGCCAGCAAAGATGCGGGAGAACATTACGAGCAGTACTTC | CASKDAGEHYEQYF
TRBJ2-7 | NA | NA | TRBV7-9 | TGTGCCAGCAGGTCCGGGACATCCCACGAGCAGTACTTC | CASRSGTSHEQYF
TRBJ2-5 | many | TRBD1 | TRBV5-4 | TGTGCCAGCAGCCCGGGGACAGGGCAAGAGACCCAGTACTTC | CASSPGTGQETQYF
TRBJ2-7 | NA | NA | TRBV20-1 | TGCAGTGCGGTCGGGACACCCAGCGGCGAGCAGTACTTC | CSAVGTPSGEQYF
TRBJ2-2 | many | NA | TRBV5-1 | TGCGCCAGCAGCTTAACTGGGCACACCGGGGAGCTGTTTTTT | CASSLTGHTGELFF
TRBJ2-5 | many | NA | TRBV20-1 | TGCAGTGCTAGAGCGGGAGAAGCCCAAGAGACCCAGTACTTC | CSARAGEAQETQYF
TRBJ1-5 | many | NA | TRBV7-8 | TGTGCCAGCAGCTTAGGAGGGTACAATCAGCCCCAGCATTTT | CASSLGGYNQPQHF
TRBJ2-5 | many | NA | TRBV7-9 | TGTGCCAGCACCTTACGTCCTCGGGAGACCCAGTACTTC | CASTLRPRETQYF
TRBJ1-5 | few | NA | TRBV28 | TGTGCCAGCAGTTTAGGAGGCAGACCTAGCAATCAGCCCCAGCATTTT | CASSLGGRPSNQPQHF
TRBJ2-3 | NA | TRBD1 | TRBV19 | TGTGCCAGTAGTCAAGGGACAGGGGGCACAGATACGCAGTATTTT | CASSQGTGGTDTQYF
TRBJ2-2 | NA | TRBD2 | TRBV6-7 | TGTGCCAGCAGCATCGGGGGGACCGGGGAGCTGTTTTTT | CASSIGGTGELFF
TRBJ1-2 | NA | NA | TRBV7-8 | TGTGCCAGCAGCCTCAACGGACTGGAAGCTAACTATGGCTACACCTTC | CASSLNGLEANYGYTF
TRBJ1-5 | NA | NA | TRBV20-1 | TGCAGTGCTAGGGCGGGGGGTCTGAGAAATCAGCCCCAGCATTTT | CSARAGGLRNQPQHF
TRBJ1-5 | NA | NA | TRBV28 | TGTGCCAGCAATCAGCATACCTATCAGCCCCAGCATTTT | CASNQHTYQPQHF
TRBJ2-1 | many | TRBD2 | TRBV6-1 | TGTGCCATCCAGGACTCCAGCGGGAGGCCCGATGAGCAGTTCTTC | CAIQDSSGRPDEQFF
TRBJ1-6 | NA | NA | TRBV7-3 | TGTGCCAGCAGCTTAACTGGGGGGCGACCACTCCACTTT | CASSLTGGRPLHF
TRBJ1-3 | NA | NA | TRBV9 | TGTGCCAGCAGTCCTACGCAGGGAAACACCATATATTTT | CASSPTQGNTIYF
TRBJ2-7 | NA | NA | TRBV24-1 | TGTGCCACCAGTGATTTAATGGGACACGAGCAGTACTTC | CATSDLMGHEQYF
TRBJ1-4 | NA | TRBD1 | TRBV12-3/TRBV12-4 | TGTGCCGTCATCAGGGGGAAAAAACTGTTTTTT | CAVIRGKKLFF
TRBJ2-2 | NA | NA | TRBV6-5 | TGTGCCAGCAGTGCTGGGGACACCGGGGAGCTGTTTTTT | CASSAGDTGELFF
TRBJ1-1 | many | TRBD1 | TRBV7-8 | TGTGCCAGCAGCGTGACAGGGAGATGGAACACTGAAGCTTTCTTT | CASSVTGRWNTEAFF
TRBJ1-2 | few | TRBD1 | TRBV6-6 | TGTGCCAGCAGTACTCGTCCCGGGACAGGGGATGGTGGCTACACCTTC | CASSTRPGTGDGGYTF